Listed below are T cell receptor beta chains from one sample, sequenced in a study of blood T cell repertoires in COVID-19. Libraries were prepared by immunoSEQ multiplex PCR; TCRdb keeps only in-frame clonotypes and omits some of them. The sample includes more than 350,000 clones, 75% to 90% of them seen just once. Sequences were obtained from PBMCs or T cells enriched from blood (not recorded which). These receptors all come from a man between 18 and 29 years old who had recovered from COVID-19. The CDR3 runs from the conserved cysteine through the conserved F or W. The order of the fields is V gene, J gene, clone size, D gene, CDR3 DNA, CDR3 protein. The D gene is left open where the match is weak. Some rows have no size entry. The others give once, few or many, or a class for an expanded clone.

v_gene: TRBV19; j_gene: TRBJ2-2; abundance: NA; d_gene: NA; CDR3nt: TGTGCCAGTAGTCCCTCATTTATCGACAGGGAGGTGAGCACCGGGGAGCTGTTTTTT; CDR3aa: CASSPSFIDREVSTGELFF
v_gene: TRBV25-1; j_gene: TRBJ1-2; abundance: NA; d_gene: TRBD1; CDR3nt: TGTGCCAGCAGTGAACCCGACAGGGGATATGGCTACACCTTC; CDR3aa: CASSEPDRGYGYTF
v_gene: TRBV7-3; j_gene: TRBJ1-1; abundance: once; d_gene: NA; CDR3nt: TGTGCCAGCAGCTTAATAGGGGGGAACACTGAAGCTTTCTTT; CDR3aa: CASSLIGGNTEAFF
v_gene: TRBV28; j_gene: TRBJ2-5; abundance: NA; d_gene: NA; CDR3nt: TGTGCCAGCAGTTTACTATCCGAGACCCAGTACTTC; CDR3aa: CASSLLSETQYF
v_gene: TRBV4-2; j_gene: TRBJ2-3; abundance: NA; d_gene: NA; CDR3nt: TGTGCCAGCAGCCAAGATAAGCCTCTACCCGGTTCGGCAGATACGCAGTATTTT; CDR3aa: CASSQDKPLPGSADTQYF
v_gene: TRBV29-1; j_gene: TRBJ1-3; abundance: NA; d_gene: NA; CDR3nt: TGCAGCGTTGAGTTTGTCGGGGGGCGAAACACCATATATTTT; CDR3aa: CSVEFVGGRNTIYF
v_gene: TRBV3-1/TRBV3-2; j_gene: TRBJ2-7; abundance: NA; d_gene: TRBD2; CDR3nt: TGTGCCAGCAGCCAACAGATGCCCGGGACTAGCGGGGGGGCCTCTTATAACGAGCAGTACTTC; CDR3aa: CASSQQMPGTSGGASYNEQYF
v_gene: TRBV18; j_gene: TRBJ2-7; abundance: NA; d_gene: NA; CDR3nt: TGTGCCAGCTCACTAGACACAGTTTCCTACGAGCAGTACTTC; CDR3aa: CASSLDTVSYEQYF
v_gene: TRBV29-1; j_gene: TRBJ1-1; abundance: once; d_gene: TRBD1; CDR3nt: TGCAGCGTTGAAATTCAACAGGGGATCAACACTGAAGCTTTCTTT; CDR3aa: CSVEIQQGINTEAFF
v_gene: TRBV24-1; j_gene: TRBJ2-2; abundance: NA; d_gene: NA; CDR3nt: TGTGCCACCAGGTCGAACGGAGCGAACACCGGGGAGCTGTTTTTT; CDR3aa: CATRSNGANTGELFF
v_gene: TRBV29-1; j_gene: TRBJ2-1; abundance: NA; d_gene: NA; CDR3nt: TGCAGCGTTTTCAGGTACAATGAGCAGTTCTTC; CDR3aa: CSVFRYNEQFF
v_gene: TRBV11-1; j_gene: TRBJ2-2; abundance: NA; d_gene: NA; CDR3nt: TGTGCCAGCAGCTACAGGAACACCGGGGAGCTGTTTTTT; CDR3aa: CASSYRNTGELFF
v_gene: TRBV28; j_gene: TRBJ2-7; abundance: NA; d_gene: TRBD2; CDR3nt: TGTGCCAGCAGTTCAGTCATAGCGGGAGTCGGTACGTACGAGCAGTACTTC; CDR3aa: CASSSVIAGVGTYEQYF
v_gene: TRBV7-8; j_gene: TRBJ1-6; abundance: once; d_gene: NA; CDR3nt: TGTGCCAGCAGCTTAGGGACCCGACAGACCAATTCACCCCTCCACTTT; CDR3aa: CASSLGTRQTNSPLHF
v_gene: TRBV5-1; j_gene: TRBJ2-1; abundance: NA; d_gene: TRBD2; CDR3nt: TGCGCCAGCAGCTGGTCTAGCGGGCACTACAATGAGCAGTTCTTC; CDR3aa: CASSWSSGHYNEQFF
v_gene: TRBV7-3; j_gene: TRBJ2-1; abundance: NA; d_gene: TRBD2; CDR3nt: TGTGCCAGCAGCTTACTAGCGGGGGGTCCAAATGAGCAGTTCTTC; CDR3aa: CASSLLAGGPNEQFF
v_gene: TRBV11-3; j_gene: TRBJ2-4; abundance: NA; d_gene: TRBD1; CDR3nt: TGTGCCAGCAGCCCCCCTAACAGGGGAAACATTCAGTACTTC; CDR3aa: CASSPPNRGNIQYF
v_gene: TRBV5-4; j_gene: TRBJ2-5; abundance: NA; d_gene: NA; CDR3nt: TGTGCCAGCAGCTTGGCCCCAGACAGCTCCGGGTTCCAGTACTTC; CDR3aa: CASSLAPDSSGFQYF
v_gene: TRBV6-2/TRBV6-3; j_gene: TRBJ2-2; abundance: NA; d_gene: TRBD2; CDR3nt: TGTGCCAGCAGTTGGCTAGCGGGAGGGCAAAGGAACACCGGGGAGCTGTTTTTT; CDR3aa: CASSWLAGGQRNTGELFF
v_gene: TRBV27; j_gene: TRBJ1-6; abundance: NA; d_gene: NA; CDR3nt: TGTGCCAGCAGTCCCGGCAGGGTGGCTTCACCCCTCCACTTT; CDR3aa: CASSPGRVASPLHF
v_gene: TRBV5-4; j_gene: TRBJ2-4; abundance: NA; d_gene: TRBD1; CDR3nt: TGTGCCAGCAGCTTGGGGGGGACAGGTGGACGGACCAAAAACATTCAGTACTTC; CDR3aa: CASSLGGTGGRTKNIQYF
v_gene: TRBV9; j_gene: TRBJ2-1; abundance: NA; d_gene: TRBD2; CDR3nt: TGTGCCAGCAGCGTTTATTCTAGCGGGGGGGCCGGGAATGAGCAGTTCTTC; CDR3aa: CASSVYSSGGAGNEQFF
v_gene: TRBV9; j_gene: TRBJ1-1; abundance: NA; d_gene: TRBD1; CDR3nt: TGTGCCAGCAGCGTTCTCGGTCAGGGGGCGAACACTGAAGCTTTCTTT; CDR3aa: CASSVLGQGANTEAFF
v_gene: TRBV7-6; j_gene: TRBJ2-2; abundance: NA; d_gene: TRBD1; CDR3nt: TGTGCCAGCAGCTTAGAGGGGGCGCCCGGGGAGCTGTTTTTT; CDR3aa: CASSLEGAPGELFF
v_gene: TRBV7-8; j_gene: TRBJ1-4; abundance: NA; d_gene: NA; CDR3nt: TGTGCCAGCAGCCCACAGGGAAGGAGCTTGTTTTTT; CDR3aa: CASSPQGRSLFF
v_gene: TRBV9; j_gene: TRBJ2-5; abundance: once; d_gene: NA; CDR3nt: TGTGCCAGCAGCGTACGACAGGAAGAGACCCAGTACTTC; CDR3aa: CASSVRQEETQYF
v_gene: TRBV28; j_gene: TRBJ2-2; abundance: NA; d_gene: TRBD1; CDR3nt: TGTGCCAGCAGTAACCCGACAGGGGGGTTCTTCGCCGGGGAGCTGTTTTTT; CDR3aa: CASSNPTGGFFAGELFF
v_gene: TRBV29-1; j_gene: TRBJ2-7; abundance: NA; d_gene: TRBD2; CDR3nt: TGCAGCGTGGAGGGACTAGCGGGAGTCAGCGAGCAGTACTTC; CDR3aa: CSVEGLAGVSEQYF
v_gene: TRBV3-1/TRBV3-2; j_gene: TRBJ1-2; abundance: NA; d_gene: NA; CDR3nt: TGTGCCAGCAGCCACAGGCCAGCTAGCGGCTACACCTTC; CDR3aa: CASSHRPASGYTF
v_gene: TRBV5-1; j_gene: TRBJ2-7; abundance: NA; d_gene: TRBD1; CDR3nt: TGCGCCAGCAGTCCAGCCGGGACAGGGTCTAAAGCGTTCTCCTACGAGCAGTACTTC; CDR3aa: CASSPAGTGSKAFSYEQYF
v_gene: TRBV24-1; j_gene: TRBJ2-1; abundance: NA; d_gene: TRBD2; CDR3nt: TGTGCCACCAGTGATAGCAGGACTAGGGAATACAATGAGCAGTTCTTC; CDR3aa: CATSDSRTREYNEQFF
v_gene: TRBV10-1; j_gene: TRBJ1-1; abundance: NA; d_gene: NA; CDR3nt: TGCGCCAGCAGTGCAGGGATCGGGACTGAAGCTTTCTTT; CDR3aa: CASSAGIGTEAFF
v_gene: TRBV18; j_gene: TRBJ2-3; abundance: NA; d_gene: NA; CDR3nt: TGTGCCAGCTCAGGCCAGACAGGACAAGATACGCAGTATTTT; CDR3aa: CASSGQTGQDTQYF
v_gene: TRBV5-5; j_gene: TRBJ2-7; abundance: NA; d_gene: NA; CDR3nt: TGTGCCAGCAGCCTGCGGGGGACAGGCTTCTACGAGCAGTACTTC; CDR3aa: CASSLRGTGFYEQYF
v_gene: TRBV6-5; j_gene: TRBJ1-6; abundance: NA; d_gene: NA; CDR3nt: TGTGCCAGCCTTGGGGTGGGGGGATATAATTCACCCCTCCACTTT; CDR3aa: CASLGVGGYNSPLHF
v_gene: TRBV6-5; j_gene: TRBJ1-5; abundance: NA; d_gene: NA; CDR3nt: TGTGCCAGCAGTTACTCGACTAATCAGCCCCAGCATTTT; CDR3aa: CASSYSTNQPQHF
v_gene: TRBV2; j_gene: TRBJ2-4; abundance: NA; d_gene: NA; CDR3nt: TGTGCCAGCCAGGCGACGGTACTAGCCAAAAACATTCAGTACTTC; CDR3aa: CASQATVLAKNIQYF
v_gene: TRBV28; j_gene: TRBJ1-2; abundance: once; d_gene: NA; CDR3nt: TGTGCCAGCAGTGGACAGTTCTATGGCTACACCTTC; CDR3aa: CASSGQFYGYTF
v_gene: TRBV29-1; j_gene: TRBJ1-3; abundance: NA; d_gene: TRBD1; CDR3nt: TGCAGCGTCTACGACAGGGCTGGTGGAAACACCATATATTTT; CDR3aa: CSVYDRAGGNTIYF
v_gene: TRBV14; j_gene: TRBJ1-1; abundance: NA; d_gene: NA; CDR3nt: TGTGCCAGCAGCCAAGACAGGAACACTGAAGCTTTCTTT; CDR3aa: CASSQDRNTEAFF
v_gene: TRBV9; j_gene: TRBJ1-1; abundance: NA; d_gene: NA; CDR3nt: TGTGCCAGCAGCCCTCAGATAGGGGGGAACACTGAAGCTTTCTTT; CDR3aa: CASSPQIGGNTEAFF
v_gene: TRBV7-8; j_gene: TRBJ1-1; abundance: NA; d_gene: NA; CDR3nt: TGTGCCAGCAGTAAGGGAGGACGGAACACTGAAGCTTTCTTT; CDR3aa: CASSKGGRNTEAFF
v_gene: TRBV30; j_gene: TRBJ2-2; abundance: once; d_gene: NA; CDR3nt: TGTGCCTGGAGAGACAATTCGAACACCGGGGAGCTGTTTTTT; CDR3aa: CAWRDNSNTGELFF
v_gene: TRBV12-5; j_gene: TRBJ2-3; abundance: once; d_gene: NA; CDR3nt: NA; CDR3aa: CASGLGTGQGRYTDTQYF
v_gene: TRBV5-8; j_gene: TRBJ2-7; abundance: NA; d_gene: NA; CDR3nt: TGTGCCAGCAGCTTAAATCGAGGTTACGAGCAGTACTTC; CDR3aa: CASSLNRGYEQYF
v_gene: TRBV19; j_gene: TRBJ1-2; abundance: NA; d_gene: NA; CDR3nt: TGTGCCAGTAGTCCGCTCGGGACTTTTTATGGCTACACCTTC; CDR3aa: CASSPLGTFYGYTF